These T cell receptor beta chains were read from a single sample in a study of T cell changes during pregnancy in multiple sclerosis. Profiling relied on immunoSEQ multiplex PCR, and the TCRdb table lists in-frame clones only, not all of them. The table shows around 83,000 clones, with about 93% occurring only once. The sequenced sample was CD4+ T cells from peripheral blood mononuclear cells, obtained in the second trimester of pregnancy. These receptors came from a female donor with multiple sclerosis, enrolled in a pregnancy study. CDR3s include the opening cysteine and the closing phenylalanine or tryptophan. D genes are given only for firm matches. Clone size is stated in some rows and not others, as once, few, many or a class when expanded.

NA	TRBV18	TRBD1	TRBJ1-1	TGTGCCAGCTCGGGACAGGGTATGAACACTGAAGCTTTCTTT	CASSGQGMNTEAFF
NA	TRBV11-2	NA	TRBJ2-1	TGTGCCAGCAGTTCTCTATCGGGTCCATACTACAATGAGCAGTTCTTC	CASSSLSGPYYNEQFF
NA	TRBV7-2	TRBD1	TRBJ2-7	TGTGCCAGCAGCTCGTTGGACAGGGGATACGAGCAGTACTTC	CASSSLDRGYEQYF
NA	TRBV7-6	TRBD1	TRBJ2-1	TGTGCCAGCAGCCCGGGACAGGGGGTCTTCAATGAGCAGTTCTTC	CASSPGQGVFNEQFF
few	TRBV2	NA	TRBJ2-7	TGTGCCAGCTACATCCTGGGCCTTACCTACGAGCAGTACTTC	CASYILGLTYEQYF
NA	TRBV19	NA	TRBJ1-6	TGTGCCAGTAGGACAGCGGGATCCTATAATTCACCCCTCCACTTT	CASRTAGSYNSPLHF
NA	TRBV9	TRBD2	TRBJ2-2	TGTGCCAGCAGCGTAGACGGGGGGGTGAACACCGGGGAGCTGTTTTTT	CASSVDGGVNTGELFF
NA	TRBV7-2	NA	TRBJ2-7	TGTGCCAGCAGCTTAGATGTAGCGAGAAACGAGCAGTACTTC	CASSLDVARNEQYF
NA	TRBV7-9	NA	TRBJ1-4	TGTGCCAGCAGCATCCGGGAAGATAATGAAAAACTGTTTTTT	CASSIREDNEKLFF
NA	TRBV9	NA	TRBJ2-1	TGTGCCAGCAGAGGAGGAGGCAATGAGCAGTTCTTC	CASRGGGNEQFF
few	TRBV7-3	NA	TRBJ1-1	TGTGCCAGCAGCTTACAGGGCGATAACACTGAAGCTTTCTTT	CASSLQGDNTEAFF
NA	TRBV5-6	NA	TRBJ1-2	TGTGCCAGCAGCCCGACAGCCCACAATTATAATGGCTACACCTTC	CASSPTAHNYNGYTF
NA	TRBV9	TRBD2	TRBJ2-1	TGTGCCAGCAGCGTGTCATCGGGACTACGATACAATGAGCAGTTCTTC	CASSVSSGLRYNEQFF
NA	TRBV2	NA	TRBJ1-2	TGTGCCAGGGGGGGACCTAACTATGGCTACACCTTC	CARGGPNYGYTF
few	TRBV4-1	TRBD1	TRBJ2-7	TGCGCCAGCAGCCAAGAATACCCCCAGGACAGGGGGCGTGAGCAGTACTTC	CASSQEYPQDRGREQYF
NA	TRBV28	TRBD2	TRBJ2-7	TGTGCCAGCACCAACCCCGGGACTAGCGTGACGTACGAGCAGTACTTC	CASTNPGTSVTYEQYF
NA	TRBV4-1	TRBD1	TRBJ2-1	TGCGCCAGCAGCCAAGGTAGACAGGGGGGATTGAGCAATGAGCAGTTCTTC	CASSQGRQGGLSNEQFF
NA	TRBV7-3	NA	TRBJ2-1	TGTGCCAGCAGCTTAACCAGGGTTACCTACAATGAGCAGTTCTTC	CASSLTRVTYNEQFF
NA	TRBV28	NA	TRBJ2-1	TGTGCCAGCAGGTACAGGGATTACAATGAGCAGTTCTTC	CASRYRDYNEQFF
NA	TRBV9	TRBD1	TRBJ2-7	TGTGCCAGCAGCCCTCGGACAGGGGGTTTGTACGAGCAGTACTTC	CASSPRTGGLYEQYF
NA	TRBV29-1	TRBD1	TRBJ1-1	TGCAGCGTGGGGACAGACACTGAAGCTTTCTTT	CSVGTDTEAFF
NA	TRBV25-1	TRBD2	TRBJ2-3	TGTGCCAGCAGACCCGGGAGGGAAGATACGCAGTATTTT	CASRPGREDTQYF
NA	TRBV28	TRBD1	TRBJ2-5	TGTGCCAGCAGTTTGTTGGGACAGCCGTACTTC	CASSLLGQPYF
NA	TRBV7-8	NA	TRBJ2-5	TGTGCCAGCAGCTCCAACGCGGGCCTCCAAGAGACCCAGTACTTC	CASSSNAGLQETQYF
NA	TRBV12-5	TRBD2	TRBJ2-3	TGTGCTAGCGGGACTAGCGGGATCGATACGCAGTATTTT	CASGTSGIDTQYF
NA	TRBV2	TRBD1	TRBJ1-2	TGTGCCAGCAGTGAACAACAGGGGGTCTATGGCTACACCTTC	CASSEQQGVYGYTF
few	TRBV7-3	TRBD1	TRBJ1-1	TGTGCCAGCAGTGACGGCAGGGGGTTTGGGGCTTTCTTT	CASSDGRGFGAFF
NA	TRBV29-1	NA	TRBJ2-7	TGCAGCGTTGAGCAGGGAAATCTCTACGAGCAGTACTTC	CSVEQGNLYEQYF
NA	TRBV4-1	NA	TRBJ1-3	TGCGCCAGCAGCCAACCATTAGTCGCTGGAAACACCATATATTTT	CASSQPLVAGNTIYF
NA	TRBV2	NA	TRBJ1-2	TGTGCCAGCAAAGGCGGTAACTATGGCTACACCTTC	CASKGGNYGYTF
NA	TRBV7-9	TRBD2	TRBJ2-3	TGTGCCAGCAGCTCCTATTCGCTAGCGGGGGGGCGTGGGGATACGCAGTATTTT	CASSSYSLAGGRGDTQYF
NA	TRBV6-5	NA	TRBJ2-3	TGTGCCAGCAGTTACGGGGCCCAGAGGATCACGCAGTATTTT	CASSYGAQRITQYF
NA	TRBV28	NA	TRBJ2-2	TGTGCCAGCAAGAGCGGTACTGGGGAGCTGTTTTTT	CASKSGTGELFF
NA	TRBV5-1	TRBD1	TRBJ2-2	TGCGCCAGCAGCTTGGGAGACAGGGGGTCAGCCGGGGAGCTGTTTTTT	CASSLGDRGSAGELFF
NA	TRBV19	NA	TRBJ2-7	TGTGCCAGTAGTATAAGACAGCGAAGCTCCTACGAGCAGTACTTC	CASSIRQRSSYEQYF
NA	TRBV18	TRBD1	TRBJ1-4	TGTGCCAGCTCCCCGTCGACAGGGGATTCAACTAATGAAAAACTGTTTTTT	CASSPSTGDSTNEKLFF
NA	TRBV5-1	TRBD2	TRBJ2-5	TGCGCCAGCAGCTTCGGGACTAGCGGAGCCCAAGAGACCCAGTACTTC	CASSFGTSGAQETQYF
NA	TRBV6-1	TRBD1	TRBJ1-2	TGTGCCAGCAGGGACAGGGCTAACTATGGCTACACCTTC	CASRDRANYGYTF
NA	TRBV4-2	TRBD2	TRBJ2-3	TGTGCCAGCAGCCCCCGAGACGGGAGGGTGGAGACAGATACGCAGTATTTT	CASSPRDGRVETDTQYF
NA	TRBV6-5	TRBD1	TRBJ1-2	TGTGCCAGCAGCCCAATAACAGGGGACTATGGCTACACCTTC	CASSPITGDYGYTF
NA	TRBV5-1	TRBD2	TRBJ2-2	TGCGCCAGCAGCTTGGTGTCCGGGACTAGAACGGGGGAGCTGTTTTTT	CASSLVSGTRTGELFF
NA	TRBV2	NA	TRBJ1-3	TGTGCCAGCAGCGTAGGGGGTAGCGGAAACACCATATATTTT	CASSVGGSGNTIYF
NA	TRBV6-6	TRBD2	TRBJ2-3	TGTGCCAGCAGTCCACGGACTAGCGGGGGGGCCGATACGCAGTATTTT	CASSPRTSGGADTQYF
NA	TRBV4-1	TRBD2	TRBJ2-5	TGCGCCAGCAGCCAAGAAACCCTAGCGGGGGTGCAGACCCAGTACTTC	CASSQETLAGVQTQYF
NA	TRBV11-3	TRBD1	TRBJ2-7	TGTGCCAGCAGCCTCTCTACGGGACAGGCGTACGAGCAGTACTTC	CASSLSTGQAYEQYF
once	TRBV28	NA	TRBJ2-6	TGTGCCAGCAGTCTTTCTGGGGCCAACGTCCTGACTTTC	CASSLSGANVLTF
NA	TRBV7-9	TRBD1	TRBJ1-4	TGTGCCAGCAGCCTAGGGGACAGGGACGGAAAACTGTTTTTT	CASSLGDRDGKLFF
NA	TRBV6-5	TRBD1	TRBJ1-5	TGTGCCAGCAGTAGACAGGGAATTAGCAATCAGCCCCAGCATTTT	CASSRQGISNQPQHF
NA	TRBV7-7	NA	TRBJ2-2	TGTGCCAGCAAGGCAGGTCTTAACACCGGGGAGCTGTTTTTT	CASKAGLNTGELFF
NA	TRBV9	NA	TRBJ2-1	TGTGCCAGCAGCGAGGAGCGGGTTTCATACAATGAGCAGTTCTTC	CASSEERVSYNEQFF
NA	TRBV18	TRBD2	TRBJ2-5	TGTGCCAGCTCACCACGTTCTGGACTAGCAGCTGAGACCCAGTACTTC	CASSPRSGLAAETQYF
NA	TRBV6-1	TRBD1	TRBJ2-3	TGTGCCAGCAGTCCGGGACAGGGTACGAGGGATACGCAGTATTTT	CASSPGQGTRDTQYF
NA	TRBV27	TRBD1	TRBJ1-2	TGTGCCAGCAGCTCTATTACAGGGGGCTCCGGTTTGGCTAACTATGGCTACACCTTC	CASSSITGGSGLANYGYTF
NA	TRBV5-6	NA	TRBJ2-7	TGTGCCAGCAGCTTGGTAGCCAGTCTACCCTACGAGCAGTACTTC	CASSLVASLPYEQYF
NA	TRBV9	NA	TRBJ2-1	TGTGCCAGCAGCGTAGCGGTTTACAATGAGCAGTTCTTC	CASSVAVYNEQFF
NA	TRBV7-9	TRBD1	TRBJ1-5	TGTGCCAGCAGCTTGGGGACAGCTCATAGCAATCAGCCCCAGCATTTT	CASSLGTAHSNQPQHF
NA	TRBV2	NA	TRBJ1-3	TGTGCCAGCAGTGAAGCGAGCTCTGGAAACACCATATATTTT	CASSEASSGNTIYF
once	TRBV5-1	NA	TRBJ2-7	TGCGCCAGCAGCTTGATGGGGGGCTCCTACGAGCAGTACTTC	CASSLMGGSYEQYF
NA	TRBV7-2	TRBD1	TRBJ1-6	TGTGCCAGCAGCTTTTGGACAGGGGCAGATTCACCCCTCCACTTT	CASSFWTGADSPLHF